This T cell receptor (beta chain) was sequenced in a study of T-cell memory formation after mild COVID-19. MiXCR was run by TCRdb on the 5' RACE reads, yielding one entry per CDR3 protein. The sample includes over 450,000 distinct CDR3 sequences, about a fifth of them seen just once. This clonotype was picked up a small number of times. The CDR3 loop spans 16 amino acids. Trimming pared 4 bases from V and 1 base from J, leaving 16 bases between. Per the germline V gene, CDR1 is SGHRS and CDR2 is YFSETQ. The chain employs TRBV5-1 and TRBJ2-3; the D call may be TRBD1 or TRBD2 (6 bases each). The specimen sequenced was PBMCs or a T cell subset sorted from them (not recorded which). This TCR derives from an adult woman who had mild COVID-19 (a few samples of this study predate the infection). Cell type and time point are not known. DNA of the CDR3: TGCGCCAGCAGCCCTGGCCCGGGGGCTGGCACAGATACGCAGTATTTT. Translating gives CASSPGPGAGTDTQYF. Full variable domain (remainder filled in from reference TRBV5-1 and TRBJ2-3): KAGVTQTPRYLIKTRGQQVTLSCSPISGHRSVSWYQQTPGQGLQFLFEYFSETQRNKGNFPGRFSGRQFSNSRSEMNVSTLELGDSALYLCASSPGPGAGTDTQYFGPGTRLTVL.